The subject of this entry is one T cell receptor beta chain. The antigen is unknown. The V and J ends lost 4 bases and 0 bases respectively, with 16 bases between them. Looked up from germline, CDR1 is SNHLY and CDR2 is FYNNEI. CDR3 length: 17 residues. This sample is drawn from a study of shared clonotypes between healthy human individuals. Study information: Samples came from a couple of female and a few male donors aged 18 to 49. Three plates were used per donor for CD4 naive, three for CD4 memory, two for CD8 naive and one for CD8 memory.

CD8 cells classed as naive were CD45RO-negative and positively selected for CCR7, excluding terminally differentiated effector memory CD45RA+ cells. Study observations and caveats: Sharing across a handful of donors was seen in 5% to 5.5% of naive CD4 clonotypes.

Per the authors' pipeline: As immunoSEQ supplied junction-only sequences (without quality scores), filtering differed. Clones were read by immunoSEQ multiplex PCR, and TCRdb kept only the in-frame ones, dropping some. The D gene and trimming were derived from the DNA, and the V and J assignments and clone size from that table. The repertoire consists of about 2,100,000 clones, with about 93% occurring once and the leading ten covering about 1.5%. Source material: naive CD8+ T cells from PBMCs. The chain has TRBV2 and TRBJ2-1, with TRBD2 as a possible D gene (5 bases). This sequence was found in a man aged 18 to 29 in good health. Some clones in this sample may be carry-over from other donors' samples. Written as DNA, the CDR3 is TGTGCCAGCAGTGTTCTTAGGTTAGCGTTCTCCTACAATGAGCAGTTCTTC. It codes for CASSVLRLAFSYNEQFF.